This TCR beta chain came from a study of regulatory T cells in long-lasting Graves disease (dated by TCRdb to the early 2020s). In terms of the full investigation: Persistent Graves' disease meant more than 5 years of antithyroid drug treatment with TSH receptor autoantibodies that stayed positive. Persistent Graves' disease patients in the clinical cohort had taken antithyroid drugs for 8 to 12 years on average. Peripheral blood TCR sequencing and RNA sequencing compared persistent Graves' disease patients with newly diagnosed Graves' disease patients. A total of some 35 samples underwent TCR sequencing, from some 13 patients with persistent Graves' disease and 20 or so patients with newly diagnosed Graves' disease. The study was conducted in China and was registered as a clinical trial. Overall study outcomes, separate from this receptor: TRBV28, TRBJ1-2 and TRBJ2-5 were preferentially used in persistent disease, while TRBV20-1 and TRBJ2-1 were favored in newly diagnosed disease. Compared with newly diagnosed patients, persistent Graves' disease patients had lower TCR Shannon entropy and fewer highly expanded clones, which suggests clonal expansion. Patients with persistent disease shared more public clonotypes (around 2,500) than newly diagnosed patients did (more than 900). The authors acknowledged the small sample size as a limitation that may reduce accuracy. Only the TCR beta chain was sequenced and analyzed. Only peripheral blood was studied, because thyroid tissue, the primary lesion, was inaccessible.

Read against the paper, the sample's time point label means: persistent/refractory GD, antithyroid drugs over 5 years with positive TRAb. For both TCR sequencing and RNA sequencing, RNA was extracted from PBMCs using TRIzol. The diagnosis of Graves' disease was made according to American Thyroid Association guidelines. Patients were recruited from an endocrinology department in Xi'an, China. Each patient gave approximately 10 milliliters of peripheral blood, collected in an EDTA anticoagulant tube. Ficoll Paque Plus density gradient separation was used to isolate PBMCs, and no further T cell sorting was done. An Agilent 2100 Bioanalyzer and agarose gel were used to check RNA quality, and a NanoDrop 2000 was used to measure RNA concentration. Turning to this clonotype: Its antigen is currently not known. A clone one base away is much larger, so this may be a read error.

The CDR3 goes from the cysteine to the phenylalanine over 12 residues. The CDR3 DNA has 36 bases and is translated from base 1. A distance of 14 bases separates the germline ends of V and J, which lose 7 bases and 13 bases respectively. Libraries were made using multiplex PCR. TCRdb records Illumina HiSeq 4000 as the sequencer. iRepertoire HTBI primers and Arm-PCR amplification of CDR3 regions were used to construct TCR beta libraries. Before sequencing, the PCR products went through gel purification. The original methods were these. Gene usage analysis of CDR3 amino acid clonotypes relied on the approximately 60 TRBV and over 13 TRBJ segments identified across samples. Filtered high-quality paired reads were merged into contigs using COPE and FqMerger. BLAST was used to align contigs to IMGT TRBV, TRBD and TRBJ reference genes, and CDR3 was defined according to IMGT. Clonotypes above 0.1% frequency were classified as highly expanded clones. Shannon entropy was used to measure repertoire diversity, and the Gini coefficient was used to measure V-J evenness. A clonotype was considered public if more than one individual shared it. Through fastp at Q25 and MiXCR, TCRdb rebuilt clones from the public reads, retaining in-frame beta chains. Duplicate CDR3 protein sequences are folded into a single record with the most common DNA and genes. For this entry, the V and J calls and clone size follow TCRdb and not the study's own pipeline. For this sample the table gives about 660,000 distinct CDR3 sequences, of which about 30% were detected only once. The ten largest clonotypes hold under 55% of the sample.

The source of this sequence is a female donor with Graves disease. The V gene is TRBV12-3 or TRBV12-4 and the J gene is TRBJ1-6; confidence is insufficient to name the D gene. The input for sequencing was peripheral blood mononuclear cells (PBMCs), taken when the disease was refractory, from a patient treated with antithyroid drugs. The CDR3 in this case is CASIDPGEPLHF. The DNA sequence follows: TGTGCCAGCATTGATCCCGGCGAGCCCCTCCACTTT.